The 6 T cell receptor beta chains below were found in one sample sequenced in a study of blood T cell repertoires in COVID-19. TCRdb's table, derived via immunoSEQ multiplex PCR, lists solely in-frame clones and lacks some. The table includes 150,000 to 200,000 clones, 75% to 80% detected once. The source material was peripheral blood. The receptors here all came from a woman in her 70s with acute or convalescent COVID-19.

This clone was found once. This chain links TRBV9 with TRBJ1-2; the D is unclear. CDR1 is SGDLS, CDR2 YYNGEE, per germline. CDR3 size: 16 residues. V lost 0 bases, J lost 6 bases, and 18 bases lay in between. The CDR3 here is CASSVGGGNSLDGYTF. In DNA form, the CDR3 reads TGTGCCAGCAGCGTAGGAGGAGGGAATAGCCTTGATGGCTACACCTTC.

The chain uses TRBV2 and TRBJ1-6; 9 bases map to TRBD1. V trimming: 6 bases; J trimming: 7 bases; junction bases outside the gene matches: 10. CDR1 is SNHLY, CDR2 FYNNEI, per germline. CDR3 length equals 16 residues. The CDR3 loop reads CASSLDRGGSNSPLHF. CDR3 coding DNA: TGTGCCAGCAGCTTGGACAGGGGAGGATCGAATTCACCCCTCCACTTT.

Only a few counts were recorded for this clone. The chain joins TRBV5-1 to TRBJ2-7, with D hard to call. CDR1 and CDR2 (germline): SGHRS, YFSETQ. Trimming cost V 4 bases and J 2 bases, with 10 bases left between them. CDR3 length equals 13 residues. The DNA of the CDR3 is TGCGCCAGCAGCATTAGACTTGCCTACGAGCAGTACTTC. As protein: CASSIRLAYEQYF.

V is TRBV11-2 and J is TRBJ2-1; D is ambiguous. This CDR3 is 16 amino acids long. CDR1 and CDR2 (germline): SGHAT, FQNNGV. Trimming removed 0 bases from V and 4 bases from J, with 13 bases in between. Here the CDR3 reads CASSLDPVGSYNEQFF. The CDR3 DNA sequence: TGTGCCAGCAGCTTAGATCCTGTTGGCAGTTACAATGAGCAGTTCTTC.

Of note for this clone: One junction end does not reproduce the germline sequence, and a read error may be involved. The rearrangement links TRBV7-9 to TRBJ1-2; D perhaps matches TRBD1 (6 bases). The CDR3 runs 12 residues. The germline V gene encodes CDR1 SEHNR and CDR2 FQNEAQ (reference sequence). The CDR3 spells CASSLGTGTSSF. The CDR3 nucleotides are TGTGCCAGCAGCTTAGGAACCGGGACAAGTAGCTTC.

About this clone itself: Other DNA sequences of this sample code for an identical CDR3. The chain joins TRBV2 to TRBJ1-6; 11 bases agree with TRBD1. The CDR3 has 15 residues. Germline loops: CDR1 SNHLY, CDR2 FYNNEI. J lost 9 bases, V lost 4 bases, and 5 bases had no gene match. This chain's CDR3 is CASSVGQGDGSPLHF. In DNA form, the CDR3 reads TGTGCCAGCAGTGTGGGACAGGGGGACGGTTCACCCCTCCACTTT.